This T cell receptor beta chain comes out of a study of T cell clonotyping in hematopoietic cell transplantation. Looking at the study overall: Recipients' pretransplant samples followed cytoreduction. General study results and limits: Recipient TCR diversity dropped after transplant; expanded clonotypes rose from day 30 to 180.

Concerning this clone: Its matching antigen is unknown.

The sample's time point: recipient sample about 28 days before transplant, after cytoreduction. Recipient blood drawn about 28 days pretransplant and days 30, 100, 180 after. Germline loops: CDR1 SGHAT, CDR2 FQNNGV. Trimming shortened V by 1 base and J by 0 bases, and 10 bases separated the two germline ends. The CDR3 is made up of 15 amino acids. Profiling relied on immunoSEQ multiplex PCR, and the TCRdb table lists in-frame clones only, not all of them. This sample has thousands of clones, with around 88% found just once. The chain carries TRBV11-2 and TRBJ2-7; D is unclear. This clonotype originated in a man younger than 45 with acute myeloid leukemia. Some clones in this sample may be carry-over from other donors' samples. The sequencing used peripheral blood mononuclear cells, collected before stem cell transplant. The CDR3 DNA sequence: TGTGCCAGCAGCTTAGCGAACCCGAGCTCCTACGAGCAGTACTTC. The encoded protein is CASSLANPSSYEQYF. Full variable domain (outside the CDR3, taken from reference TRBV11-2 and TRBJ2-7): EAGVAQSPRYKIIEKRQSVAFWCNPISGHATLYWYQQILGQGPKLLIQFQNNGVVDDSQLPKDRFSAERLKGVDSTLKIQPAKLEDSAVYLCASSLANPSSYEQYFGPGTRLTVT.